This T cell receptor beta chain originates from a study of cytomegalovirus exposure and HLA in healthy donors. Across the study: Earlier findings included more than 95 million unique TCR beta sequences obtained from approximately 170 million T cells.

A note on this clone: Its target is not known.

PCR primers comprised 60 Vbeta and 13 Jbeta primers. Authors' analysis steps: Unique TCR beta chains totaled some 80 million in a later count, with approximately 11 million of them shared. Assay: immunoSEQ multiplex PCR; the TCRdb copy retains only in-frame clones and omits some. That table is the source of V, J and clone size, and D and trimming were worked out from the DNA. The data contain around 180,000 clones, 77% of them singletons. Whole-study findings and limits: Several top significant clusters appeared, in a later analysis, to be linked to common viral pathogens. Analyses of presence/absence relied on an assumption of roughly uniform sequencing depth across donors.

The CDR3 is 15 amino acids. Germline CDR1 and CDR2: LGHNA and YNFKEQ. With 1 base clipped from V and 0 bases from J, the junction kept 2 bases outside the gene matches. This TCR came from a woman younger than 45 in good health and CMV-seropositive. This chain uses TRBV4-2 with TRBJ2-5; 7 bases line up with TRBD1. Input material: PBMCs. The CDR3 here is CASSQAGQYQETQYF. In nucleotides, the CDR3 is TGTGCCAGCAGCCAAGCGGGACAGTACCAAGAGACCCAGTACTTC.